This T cell receptor beta chain is from a study of OX40 agonist ivuxolimab in advanced cancers. At the level of the study: Ivuxolimab, which patients received intravenously every 2 weeks, was dosed at 0.01 to 10 mg/kg. Whole-study results and caveats: At 0.1 to 3.0 mg/kg, CD4+ and CD8+ blood T cells expanded clonally by week 6. The authors did not determine the antigen specificity of the expanded peripheral T cells.

Per germline, CDR1 LNHDA and CDR2 SQIVND (reference sequence). The CDR3 length is 15 residues. V gave up 3 bases and J gave up 9 bases, with 18 bases separating them. Sequencing was performed with immunoSEQ multiplex PCR; in TCRdb, only in-frame clones are kept and a portion is missing. The sample holds about 84,000 clones; 89% are singletons and the top ten take about 0.2%. As concerns this clone: Its antigen is not identified.

Sequenced here: CD4+ or CD8+ T cells sorted from blood, sampled in a trial of the OX40 agonist ivuxolimab. The chain couples TRBV19 to TRBJ1-5, with a possible D match to TRBD1 (6 bases). This receptor was taken from an adult with an advanced solid tumor such as melanoma, head and neck, liver or kidney cancer. For the CDR3, the DNA is TGTGCCAGTAGTATGGGGATACAGGGAATTACGCCCCAGCATTTT. This translates into CASSMGIQGITPQHF. Combining the CDR3 with reference TRBV19 and TRBJ1-5 gives the whole variable domain DGGITQSPKYLFRKEGQNVTLSCEQNLNHDAMYWYRQDPGQGLRLIYYSQIVNDFQKGDIAEGYSVSREKKESFPLTVTSAQKNPTAFYLCASSMGIQGITPQHFGDGTRLSIL.